One sample yielded the 30 T cell receptor beta chains listed below, sequenced in a study of PD-1 blockade in classical Hodgkin lymphoma. Here immunoSEQ multiplex PCR was the method, and the copy in TCRdb shows in-frame clones only, minus some. The sample contains 110,000 or so clones, around 90% of which appear only once. Time point denoted: cycle 4 day 1 (C4D1), after 5 to 7 weeks of nivolumab. Every one of the patients relapsed after autologous stem cell transplantation (brentuximab vedotin exposure was variable). Material: peripheral blood mononuclear cells (PBMCs), obtained before the fourth cycle of nivolumab. The receptor source for this set is a human donor with classical Hodgkin lymphoma.

This clone was found a few times. The V gene is TRBV5-6, the J gene TRBJ1-1; D ambiguous. The CDR3 covers 14 residues. The germline CDR1 and CDR2 sequences are SGHDT and YYEEEE. Trimming took off 0 bases at V and 2 bases at J, with 8 bases between the two ends. The CDR3, as DNA: TGTGCCAGCAGCTTGGTAGGCGGAAACACTGAAGCTTTCTTT. This translates into CASSLVGGNTEAFF. The full variable domain, rest sourced from reference TRBV5-6 and TRBJ1-1, is DAGVTQSPTHLIKTRGQQVTLRCSPKSGHDTVSWYQQALGQGPQFIFQYYEEEERQRGNFPDRFSGHQFPNYSSELNVNALLLGDSALYLCASSLVGGNTEAFFGQGTRLTVV.

The chain couples TRBV5-1 to TRBJ2-5; 9 bases line up with TRBD1. The CDR3 length is 20 residues. V was pared by 4 bases and J by 0 bases, with 19 bases of the junction left unmatched. Germline V gives CDR1 SGHRS, CDR2 YFSETQ. Here the CDR3 reads CASSHPRGDRVTSYQETQYF. As DNA, the CDR3 is TGCGCCAGCAGCCACCCGAGGGGGGACAGGGTAACCTCCTACCAAGAGACCCAGTACTTC.

The chain carries TRBV5-1 and TRBJ2-5, with unresolved D. The CDR3 contains 14 residues. The germline CDR1 and CDR2 sequences are SGHRS and YFSETQ. Trimming removed 0 bases at V and 0 bases at J, with 6 bases between. The CDR3 spells CASSLVGYQETQYF. The DNA for the CDR3 is TGCGCCAGCAGCTTGGTGGGATACCAAGAGACCCAGTACTTC.

The chain has TRBV11-2 and TRBJ2-2; D unclear. V lost 0 bases and J lost 7, with 21 bases in between. The CDR3 totals 18 residues. CDR1 SGHAT and CDR2 FQNNGV come from the germline V gene. This chain's CDR3 is CASSLDRKRPGVFGELFF. CDR3 nucleotides: TGTGCCAGCAGCTTAGATCGGAAACGTCCTGGTGTATTCGGGGAGCTGTTTTTT. Full variable domain (outside the CDR3, taken from reference TRBV11-2 and TRBJ2-2): EAGVAQSPRYKIIEKRQSVAFWCNPISGHATLYWYQQILGQGPKLLIQFQNNGVVDDSQLPKDRFSAERLKGVDSTLKIQPAKLEDSAVYLCASSLDRKRPGVFGELFFGEGSRLTVL.

The chain carries TRBV11-2 and TRBJ2-7, with 8 positions matching TRBD1. The length of the CDR3 is 20 residues. The germline CDR1 and CDR2 sequences are SGHAT and FQNNGV. V dropped 0 bases and J dropped 2; count of bases not matched to a gene: 18. In DNA, the CDR3 is TGTGCCAGCAGCTTAGATGGAATGTCTATAGTACAGGGGGTCCCCTACGAGCAGTACTTC. Protein sequence: CASSLDGMSIVQGVPYEQYF.

This chain links TRBV10-1 with TRBJ2-7; a possible D gene is TRBD1 (5 bases). The V gene's germline CDR1 is WNHNN and CDR2 SYGVQD (reference sequence). V gave up 4 bases and J gave up 3 bases, with 7 bases separating them. CDR3 length equals 12 residues. The CDR3 loop reads CASSGQFYEQYF. The CDR3 coding sequence is TGCGCCAGCAGTGGACAGTTCTACGAGCAGTACTTC.

The chain combines TRBV30 with TRBJ2-7, with D possibly TRBD1 on 6 matching bases. V was cut by 7 bases and J by 2 bases, with 12 bases left in between. Germline V gene sequence: CDR1 GTSNPN, CDR2 SVGIG (reference sequence). The CDR3 length is 12 residues. The CDR3 sequence is CASLGAAYEQYF. Here the CDR3 DNA reads TGTGCCTCCCTGGGGGCAGCCTACGAGCAGTACTTC.

The chain carries TRBV2 and TRBJ1-4; TRBD1 aligns across 7 bases. The CDR3 covers 11 residues. Germline loops: CDR1 SNHLY, CDR2 FYNNEI. V was pared by 6 bases and J by 13 bases, with 5 bases of the junction left unmatched. CDR3 residues: CASSLQGRLFF. Here the CDR3 DNA reads TGTGCCAGCAGCTTACAGGGGAGACTGTTTTTT.

The chain uses TRBV5-4 and TRBJ2-4; 10 bases match TRBD1. V was pared by 9 bases and J by 8 bases, with 8 bases of the junction left unmatched. This CDR3 is 13 amino acids long. The germline CDR1 and CDR2 sequences are SGHNT and YYREEE (reference sequence). The CDR3 DNA follows: TGTGCCACCGCGGGACAGGGGAGGGACATTCAGTACTTC. It encodes CATAGQGRDIQYF.

The CDR3 here is CASSPPSQGSYEQYF. The CDR3, as DNA: TGTGCCAGCTCACCACCGAGCCAGGGCAGCTACGAGCAGTACTTC. This chain joins TRBV18 and TRBJ2-7, with D perhaps TRBD1 (5 bases). From germline, CDR1 is KGHSH and CDR2 LQKENI. The CDR3 has 15 residues. Trimming removed 0 bases at V and 3 bases at J, with 12 bases between. Complete variable domain (other parts from reference TRBV18 and TRBJ2-7): NAGVMQNPRHLVRRRGQEARLRCSPMKGHSHVYWYRQLPEEGLKFMVYLQKENIIDESGMPKERFSAEFPKEGPSILRIQQVVRGDSAAYFCASSPPSQGSYEQYFGPGTRLTVT.

V usage is TRBV7-2 and J usage is TRBJ2-4; the D is unclear. Germline loops: CDR1 SGHTA, CDR2 FQGNSA. The V end was cut by 1 base, the J end by 0 bases, with 10 bases between. The CDR3 sequence is 16 residues long. CDR3 nucleotides: TGTGCCAGCAGCTTAGGTGTCAGTCTAGCCAAAAACATTCAGTACTTC. Its translation: CASSLGVSLAKNIQYF. Drawing the rest from reference TRBV7-2 and TRBJ2-4, the complete variable domain is GAGVSQSPSNKVTEKGKDVELRCDPISGHTALYWYRQSLGQGLEFLIYFQGNSAPDKSGLPSDRFSAERTGGSVSTLTIQRTQQEDSAVYLCASSLGVSLAKNIQYFGAGTRLSVL.

This sequence joins TRBV30 and TRBJ2-6; D remains unclear. CDR3 size: 14 residues. The V end lost 2 bases, the J end lost 0 bases, and 5 bases lay between the germline ends. Germline CDR1 and CDR2: GTSNPN and SVGIG (reference sequence). CDR3 in amino acids: CAWSRRSGANVLTF. The CDR3 nucleotides are TGTGCCTGGAGTCGACGCTCTGGGGCCAACGTCCTGACTTTC.

This chain links TRBV7-2 with TRBJ2-4; 8 bases match TRBD1. Looked up from germline, CDR1 is SGHTA and CDR2 is FQGNSA. V lost 5 bases, J lost 5 bases, and 11 bases stayed unmatched. The CDR3 is 16 residues long. The CDR3 reads CASSRDRGNQENIQYF. In nucleotides, the CDR3 is TGTGCCAGCAGCAGAGACAGGGGAAACCAAGAAAACATTCAGTACTTC.

The chain combines TRBV4-2 with TRBJ2-7; the D gene is possibly TRBD2 (5 bases). Germline CDR1 LGHNA, CDR2 YNFKEQ. V lost 0 bases to trimming and J lost 6 bases, with 12 bases between them. The CDR3 is 14 residues long. CDR3 sequence: CASSQEVTIREQYF. The CDR3 bases are TGTGCCAGCAGCCAAGAGGTGACTATCCGCGAGCAGTACTTC.

CDR3 region: CASSAGTGAYGYTF. The CDR3 DNA sequence: TGTGCCAGCAGCGCCGGGACAGGGGCTTATGGCTACACCTTC. The chain employs TRBV5-4 and TRBJ1-2; 10 nucleotides line up with TRBD1. The CDR3 has 14 amino acids. With V trimmed by 4 bases and J by 5 bases, 5 bases remained unmatched. Germline values: CDR1 SGHNT, CDR2 YYREEE (reference sequence).

The count of this clone is one. The genes are TRBV6-6 and TRBJ1-2; 7 bases are shared with TRBD1. After removal of 6 bases from V and 3 bases from J, the junction contained 10 bases not matched to a gene. There are 15 residues in the CDR3. Germline V CDR1 and CDR2: MNHNY, SVGAGI (reference sequence). CDR3 in DNA: TGTGCCAGCAGCTTTACAGGGGACGGCTACTATGGCTACACCTTC. This gives the protein CASSFTGDGYYGYTF.

This clone was seen a handful of times. The rearrangement joins TRBV25-1 to TRBJ2-1; 7 nucleotides match TRBD1. This CDR3 is 16 amino acids long. Germline V gene data show CDR1 as MGHDK and CDR2 as SYGVNS. The trim removed 4 bases at V and 0 bases at J, leaving 6 bases unmatched. CDR3: CASSGWGQYSYNEQFF. The DNA for the CDR3 is TGTGCCAGCAGTGGCTGGGGACAGTACTCCTACAATGAGCAGTTCTTC. The full variable domain, its missing parts supplied by reference TRBV25-1 and TRBJ2-1, is EADIYQTPRYLVIGTGKKITLECSQTMGHDKMYWYQQDPGMELHLIHYSYGVNSTEKGDLSSESTVSRIRTEHFPLTLESARPSHTSQYLCASSGWGQYSYNEQFFGPGTRLTVL.

The chain carries TRBV5-1 and TRBJ1-1, with 11 bases that match TRBD1. The CDR3 has 15 residues. CDR1 and CDR2 from the germline V gene are SGHRS and YFSETQ. Trimming took 1 base from V and 4 from J; bases not matched to a gene: 3. CDR3 in DNA: TGCGCCAGCAGCTTGACCGGGACAGGGGGCACTGAAGCTTTCTTT. Translation: CASSLTGTGGTEAFF.

J is TRBJ1-6 and V is TRBV30; TRBD1 is a possible D gene (5 bases). This CDR3 comprises 13 residues. CDR1 is GTSNPN and CDR2 is SVGIG in the germline V gene (reference sequence). Trimming pared 0 bases from V and 8 bases from J, leaving 8 bases between. The CDR3 reads CAWSVGEDSPLHF. In DNA form, the CDR3 reads TGTGCCTGGAGTGTGGGGGAGGATTCACCCCTCCACTTT.

Only a few counts were recorded for this clone. The chain recombines TRBV4-1 with TRBJ1-2; D might be TRBD1 (6 bases). The CDR3 has 14 amino acids. Germline CDR1 reads MGHRA; CDR2 reads YSYEKL. V was cut by 4 bases and J by 2 bases, with 11 bases left in between. The CDR3 bases are TGCGCCAGCAGCCCAGGGACAAGCAACTATGGCTACACCTTC. Its translation is CASSPGTSNYGYTF.

In DNA form, the CDR3 reads TGTGCCAGCTCACCGCTCCGATTTGGACAGGGGAGCAATCAGCCCCAGCATTTT. It encodes CASSPLRFGQGSNQPQHF. The chain links TRBV18 to TRBJ1-5; 9 nucleotides line up with TRBD1. CDR1 is KGHSH and CDR2 is LQKENI in the germline V gene. V shed 3 bases, J shed 1 base, and the junction held 10 bases outside the gene matches. CDR3 length equals 18 residues.

This clone showed up just once. J is TRBJ2-7 and V is TRBV7-8; TRBD2 matches 9 bases. J was trimmed by 3 bases and V by 7 bases; bases with no gene match: 16. Per the germline V gene, CDR1 is SGHVS and CDR2 is FQNEAQ. This CDR3 has 17 amino acids. The CDR3 region is CASTLPSGLAPIYEQYF. DNA for the CDR3: TGTGCCAGCACTCTACCAAGCGGACTAGCGCCCATCTACGAGCAGTACTTC.

The chain combines TRBV4-1 with TRBJ1-1; tentative D call: TRBD1 (6 bases). Germline-derived CDR1 and CDR2 are MGHRA and YSYEKL. With 2 bases removed from V and 1 base from J, the gap between germline ends came to 11 bases. This CDR3 has 15 amino acids. CDR3 DNA sequence: TGCGCCAGCAGCCAACTAGTACAGGGGAACACTGAAGCTTTCTTT. Encoded protein: CASSQLVQGNTEAFF.

The gene calls are TRBV9 and TRBJ1-1, with 7 bases that match TRBD1. Per the germline V gene, CDR1 is SGDLS and CDR2 is YYNGEE. This CDR3 spans 14 amino acids. With 0 bases clipped from V and 5 bases from J, the junction kept 4 bases outside the gene matches. The CDR3 here is CASSVAGQSTEAFF. CDR3 sequence (DNA): TGTGCCAGCAGCGTAGCGGGACAGTCTACTGAAGCTTTCTTT.

The V and J genes are TRBV9 and TRBJ2-7, with D perhaps TRBD2 (6 bases). Germline V gene data show CDR1 as SGDLS and CDR2 as YYNGEE. CDR3 length: 13 residues. The ends were cut back, 4 bases at V and 2 bases at J, with 10 bases in the middle. In DNA, the CDR3 is TGTGCCAGCAGCCGGGACTTTCCCTACGAGCAGTACTTC. It codes for CASSRDFPYEQYF.

This rearrangement joins TRBV12-5 to TRBJ2-6; D may be TRBD2 (5 bases). This CDR3 has 18 amino acids. The germline V gene has CDR1 LGHNT and CDR2 FRNRAP. Trimming left V 2 bases short and J 4 bases short, with 18 bases between. CDR3 DNA: TGTGCTAGTGGTTTGCCCCGGGGTCAGGTACTCGGGGCCAACGTCCTGACTTTC. Amino acid sequence: CASGLPRGQVLGANVLTF. The variable domain in full, with the rest retrieved from reference TRBV12-5 and TRBJ2-6, is DARVTQTPRHKVTEMGQEVTMRCQPILGHNTVFWYRQTMMQGLELLAYFRNRAPLDDSGMPKDRFSAEMPDATLATLKIQPSEPRDSAVYFCASGLPRGQVLGANVLTFGAGSRLTVL.

CDR3 sequence: CASSPAGGGEKLFF. The CDR3 coding sequence is TGTGCCAGCAGCCCCGCGGGGGGTGGAGAAAAACTGTTTTTT. This chain links TRBV6-4 with TRBJ1-4; weak D call: TRBD1 (5 bases). The V end lost 6 bases, the J end lost 8 bases, and 16 bases lay between the germline ends. This CDR3 is 14 amino acids long. From germline, CDR1 is MRHNA and CDR2 SNTAGT.

The V gene is TRBV2, the J gene TRBJ1-2; tentative D call: TRBD1 (6 bases). V lost 10 bases and J lost 3, with 18 bases in between. This CDR3 has 14 residues. Germline V lookup: CDR1 SNHLY, CDR2 FYNNEI. CDR3 in DNA: TGTGCCAACAAGGGACGGGGGCGAGACTATGGCTACACCTTC. Its protein product is CANKGRGRDYGYTF.

CDR3 DNA sequence: TGTGCCAGCAGCTCTCACCGCGGGACCGACACATCCCCTGAAGCTTTCTTT. This gives the protein CASSSHRGTDTSPEAFF. The chain couples TRBV9 to TRBJ1-1; D is possibly TRBD1 (5 bases). Germline assignment: CDR1 SGDLS and CDR2 YYNGEE. The CDR3 has 17 amino acids. The germline V and J ends were trimmed by 4 bases and 6 bases, with 25 bases remaining between them.

This chain joins TRBV7-9 and TRBJ2-7; 11 nucleotides line up with TRBD2. V was pared by 5 bases and J by 3 bases, with 9 bases of the junction left unmatched. CDR3 size: 16 residues. The germline V gene has CDR1 SEHNR and CDR2 FQNEAQ (reference sequence). CDR3 DNA sequence: TGTGCCAGCAGCGGGGGCACCGGGACTAGCGGCTACGAGCAGTACTTC. The encoded protein is CASSGGTGTSGYEQYF.